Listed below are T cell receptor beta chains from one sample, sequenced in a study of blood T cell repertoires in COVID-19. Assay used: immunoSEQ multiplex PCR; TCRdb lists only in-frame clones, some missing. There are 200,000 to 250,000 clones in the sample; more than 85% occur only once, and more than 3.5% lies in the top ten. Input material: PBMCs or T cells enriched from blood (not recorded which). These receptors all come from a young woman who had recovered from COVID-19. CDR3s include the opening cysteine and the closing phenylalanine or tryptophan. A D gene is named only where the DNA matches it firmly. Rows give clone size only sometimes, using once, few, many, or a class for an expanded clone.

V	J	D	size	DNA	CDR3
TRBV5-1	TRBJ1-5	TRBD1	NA	TGCGCCAGCAGACCCTGGGGGACAGGGGAGCCCCAGCATTTT	CASRPWGTGEPQHF
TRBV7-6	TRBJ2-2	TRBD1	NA	TGTGCCAGCAGCCGTGACAGGGGGCGGACCGGGGAGCTGTTTTTT	CASSRDRGRTGELFF
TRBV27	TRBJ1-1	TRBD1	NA	TGTGCCAGCAGTCGCGACAGGGTGGTTACGAACACTGAAGCTTTCTTT	CASSRDRVVTNTEAFF
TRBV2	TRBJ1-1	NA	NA	TGTGCCAGCAGTGAAGCGCTTCGGTATGGGGGGGCCCCCACTGAAGCTTTCTTT	CASSEALRYGGAPTEAFF
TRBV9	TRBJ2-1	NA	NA	TGTGCCAGCACCACAGCTAGCAGCTCCTACAATGAGCAGTTCTTC	CASTTASSSYNEQFF
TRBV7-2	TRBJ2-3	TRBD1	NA	TGTGCCAGCAGCTGGGACAGCGGCTTGACAGATACGCAGTATTTT	CASSWDSGLTDTQYF
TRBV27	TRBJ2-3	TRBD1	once	TGTGCCAGCAACCCCAGGACAGGGCCAGATACGCAGTATTTT	CASNPRTGPDTQYF
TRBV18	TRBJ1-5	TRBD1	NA	TGTGCCAGCTCACCCCAGGGGGGCAAGAACAATCAGCCCCAGCATTTT	CASSPQGGKNNQPQHF
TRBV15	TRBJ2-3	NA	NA	TGTGCCACCAGCAGAGATTATTCGGGGGGCCACACAGATACGCAGTATTTT	CATSRDYSGGHTDTQYF
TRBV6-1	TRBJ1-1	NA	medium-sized	TGTGCCAGCAGTGAACGGTCTAACACTGAAGCTTTCTTT	CASSERSNTEAFF
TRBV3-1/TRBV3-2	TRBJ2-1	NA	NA	TGTGCCAGCAGCCCGGTGAGCAATGAGCAGTTCTTC	CASSPVSNEQFF
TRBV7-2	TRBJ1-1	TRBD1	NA	TGTGCCAGCAGCTTGGACAGGGGAGTGAACACTGAAGCTTTCTTT	CASSLDRGVNTEAFF
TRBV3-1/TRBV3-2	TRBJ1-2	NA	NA	TGTGCCAGCAGCCAAGGGCCGACAGGTTTTAACTATGGCTACACCTTC	CASSQGPTGFNYGYTF
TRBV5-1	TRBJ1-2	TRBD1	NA	TGCGCCAGCAGTTCGGACAGGGTGAACTATGGCTACACCTTC	CASSSDRVNYGYTF
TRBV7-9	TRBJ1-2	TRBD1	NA	TGTGCCAGCAGCTTAGGGGGACAGAGATATGGCTACACCTTC	CASSLGGQRYGYTF
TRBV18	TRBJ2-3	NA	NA	TGTGCCAGCTCACCGACTTATTCCACAGATACGCAGTATTTT	CASSPTYSTDTQYF
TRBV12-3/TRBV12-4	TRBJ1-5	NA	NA	TGTGCCAGCAGTCACGGGAAGAATCAGCCCCAGCATTTT	CASSHGKNQPQHF
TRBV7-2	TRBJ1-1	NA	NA	TGTGCCAGCAGCTTAGTTCAACGGACTGAAGCTTTCTTT	CASSLVQRTEAFF
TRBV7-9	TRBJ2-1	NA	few	TGTGCCAGCAGGGGAGCAGGGGGGACGTCCTACAATGAGCAGTTCTTC	CASRGAGGTSYNEQFF
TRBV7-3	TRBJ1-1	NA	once	TGTGCCAGCAGCTTACGGGGAGGCAGCACTGAAGCTTTCTTT	CASSLRGGSTEAFF
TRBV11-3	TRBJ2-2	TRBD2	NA	TGTGCCAGCAGCTTAGGCGGGACTAACGCCGGGGAGCTGTTTTTT	CASSLGGTNAGELFF
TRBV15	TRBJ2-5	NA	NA	TGTGCCACCAGCAGAGATCGCGGGGATCAAGAGACCCAGTACTTC	CATSRDRGDQETQYF
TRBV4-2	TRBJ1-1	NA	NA	TGTGCCAGCAGCCAAGGAACACGGAACACTGAAGCTTTCTTT	CASSQGTRNTEAFF
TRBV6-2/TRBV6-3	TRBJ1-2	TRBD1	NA	TGTGCCAGCAGCGCAACCGACAGGGTAGGGTCCTATGGCTACACCTTC	CASSATDRVGSYGYTF
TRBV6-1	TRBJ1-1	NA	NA	TGTGCCAGCAGTGCATTAACAGAGTTGCTGTTCGCTTTCTTT	CASSALTELLFAFF
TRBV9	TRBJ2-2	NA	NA	TGTGCCAGCAGCGTAACTCCCTCTTCTACCGGGGAGCTGTTTTTT	CASSVTPSSTGELFF
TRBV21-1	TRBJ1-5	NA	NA	TGTGCCAGCAGCAAAAGACTTTCGGCGCAGCCCCAGCATTTT	CASSKRLSAQPQHF
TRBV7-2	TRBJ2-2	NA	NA	TGTGCCAGCAGCCCCGACGGGGGAAGAAGCGGGGAGCTGTTTTTT	CASSPDGGRSGELFF
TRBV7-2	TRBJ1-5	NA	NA	TGTGCCAGCAGCTTAGACATGGAGCCCCAGCATTTT	CASSLDMEPQHF
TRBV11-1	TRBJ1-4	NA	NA	TGTGCCAGCAGCTTAGCCCCGGAGGGAACTAATGAAAAACTGTTTTTT	CASSLAPEGTNEKLFF
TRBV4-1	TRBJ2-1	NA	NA	TGCGCCAGCAGACGGGACTTGAGGGATGAGCAGTTCTTC	CASRRDLRDEQFF
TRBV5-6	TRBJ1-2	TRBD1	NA	TGTGCCAGCAGCGACCACAGGGGGCCCTATGGCTACACCTTC	CASSDHRGPYGYTF
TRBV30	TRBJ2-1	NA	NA	TGTGCCTGGGGCGAGAATGAGCAGTTCTTC	CAWGENEQFF
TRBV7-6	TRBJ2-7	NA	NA	TGTGCCAGCAGCTTAAATCCCCGGGACGAGCAGTACTTC	CASSLNPRDEQYF
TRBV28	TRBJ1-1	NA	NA	TGTGCCAGCAGGAAACTGTTCCCCAACACTGAAGCTTTCTTT	CASRKLFPNTEAFF
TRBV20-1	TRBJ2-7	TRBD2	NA	TGCAGTGCTAGTAGGACTAGCGGGAGCCACGAGCAGTACTTC	CSASRTSGSHEQYF
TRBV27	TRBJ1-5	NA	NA	TGTGCCAGCAGTTTGTTCGAGAATCAGCCCCAGCATTTT	CASSLFENQPQHF
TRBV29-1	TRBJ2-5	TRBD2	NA	TGCAGCGTTGAATATGCGGGAGGGTCCGAAGAGACCCAGTACTTC	CSVEYAGGSEETQYF
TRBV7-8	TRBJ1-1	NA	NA	TGTGCCAGCAGCTTAGCGTCCCGCAGGAACCCTATGAACACTGAAGCTTTCTTT	CASSLASRRNPMNTEAFF
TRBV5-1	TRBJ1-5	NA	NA	TGCGCCAGCAGCTTGGTTAGCGGGACCAATCAGCCCCAGCATTTT	CASSLVSGTNQPQHF
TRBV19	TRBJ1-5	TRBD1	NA	TGTGCCAGTAGTAGGACAGGGGTTAATCAGCCCCAGCATTTT	CASSRTGVNQPQHF
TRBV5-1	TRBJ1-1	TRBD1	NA	TGCGCCAGCAGCTTGGTACCCCCGACAGGGAGGACTGAAGCTTTCTTT	CASSLVPPTGRTEAFF
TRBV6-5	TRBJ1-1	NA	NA	TGTGCCAGCGAGCGGGGAAGACTGAACACTGAAGCTTTCTTT	CASERGRLNTEAFF
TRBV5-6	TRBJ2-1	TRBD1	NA	TGTGCCAGCAGCTGGAGGGGGACAGGGGTTGACGATGAGCAGTTCTTC	CASSWRGTGVDDEQFF
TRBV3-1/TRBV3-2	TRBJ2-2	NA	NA	TGTGCCAGCAGCCAAAGGCGGGACGGGGAGCTGTTTTTT	CASSQRRDGELFF